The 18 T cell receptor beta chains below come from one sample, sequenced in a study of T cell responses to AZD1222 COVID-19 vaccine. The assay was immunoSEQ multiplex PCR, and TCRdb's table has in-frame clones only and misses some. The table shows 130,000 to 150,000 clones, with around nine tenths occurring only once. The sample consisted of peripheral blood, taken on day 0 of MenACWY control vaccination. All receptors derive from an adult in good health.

CDR3: CASSLQGSNSPLHF. The CDR3 coding sequence is TGTGCCAGCAGCCTACAGGGATCTAATTCACCCCTCCACTTT. The chain uses TRBV7-3 and TRBJ1-6; a possible D gene is TRBD1 (6 bases). The CDR3 has 14 residues. V dropped 5 bases and J dropped 6 bases, with 11 bases sitting between them. Looked up from germline, CDR1 is SGHTA and CDR2 is FQGTGA.

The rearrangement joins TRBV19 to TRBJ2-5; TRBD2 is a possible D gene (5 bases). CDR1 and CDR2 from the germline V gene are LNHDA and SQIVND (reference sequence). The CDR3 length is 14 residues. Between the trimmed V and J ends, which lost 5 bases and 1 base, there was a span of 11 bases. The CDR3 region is CASSLLTTQETQYF. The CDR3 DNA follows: TGTGCCAGTAGTCTCCTGACTACCCAAGAGACCCAGTACTTC.

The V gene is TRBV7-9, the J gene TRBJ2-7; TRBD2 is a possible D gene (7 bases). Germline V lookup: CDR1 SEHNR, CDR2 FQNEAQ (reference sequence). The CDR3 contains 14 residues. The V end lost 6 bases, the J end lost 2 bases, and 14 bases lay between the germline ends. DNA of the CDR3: TGTGCCAGCAGAGAGGGGGGGAGGACCTACGAGCAGTACTTC. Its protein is CASREGGRTYEQYF.

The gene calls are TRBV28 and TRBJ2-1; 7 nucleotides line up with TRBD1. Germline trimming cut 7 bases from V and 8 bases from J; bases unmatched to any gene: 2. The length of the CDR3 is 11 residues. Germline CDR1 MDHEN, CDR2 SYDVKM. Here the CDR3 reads CASTRGYEQFF. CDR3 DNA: TGTGCCAGCACCAGGGGGTATGAGCAGTTCTTC.

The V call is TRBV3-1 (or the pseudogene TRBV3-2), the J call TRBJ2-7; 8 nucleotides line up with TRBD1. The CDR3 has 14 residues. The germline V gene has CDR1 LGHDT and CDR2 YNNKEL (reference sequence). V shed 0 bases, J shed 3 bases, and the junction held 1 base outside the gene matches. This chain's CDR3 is CASSQDRGLYEQYF. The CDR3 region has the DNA TGTGCCAGCAGCCAAGACAGGGGGCTCTACGAGCAGTACTTC.

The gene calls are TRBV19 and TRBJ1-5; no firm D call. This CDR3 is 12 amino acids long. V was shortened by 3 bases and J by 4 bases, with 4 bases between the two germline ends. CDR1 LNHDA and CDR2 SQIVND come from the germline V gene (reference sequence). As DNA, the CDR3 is TGTGCCAGTAGTATCTCGAATCAGCCCCAGCATTTT. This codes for CASSISNQPQHF.

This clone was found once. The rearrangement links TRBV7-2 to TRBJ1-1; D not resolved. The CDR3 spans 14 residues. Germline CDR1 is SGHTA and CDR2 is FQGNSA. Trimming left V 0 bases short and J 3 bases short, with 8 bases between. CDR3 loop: CASSLALRDTEAFF. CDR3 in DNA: TGTGCCAGCAGCTTAGCCCTGAGGGACACTGAAGCTTTCTTT.

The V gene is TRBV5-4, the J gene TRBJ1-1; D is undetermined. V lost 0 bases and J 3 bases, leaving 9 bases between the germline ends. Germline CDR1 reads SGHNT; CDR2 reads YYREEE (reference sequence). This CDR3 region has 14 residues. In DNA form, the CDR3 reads TGTGCCAGCAGCTTGGGTGCGGAGGACACTGAAGCTTTCTTT. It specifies CASSLGAEDTEAFF.

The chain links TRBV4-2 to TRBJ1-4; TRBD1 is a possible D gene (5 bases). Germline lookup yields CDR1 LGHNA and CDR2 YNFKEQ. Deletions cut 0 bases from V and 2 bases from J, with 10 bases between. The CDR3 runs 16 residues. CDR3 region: CASSQEVGLTNEKLFF. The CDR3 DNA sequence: TGTGCCAGCAGCCAAGAGGTGGGGCTTACTAATGAAAAACTGTTTTTT.

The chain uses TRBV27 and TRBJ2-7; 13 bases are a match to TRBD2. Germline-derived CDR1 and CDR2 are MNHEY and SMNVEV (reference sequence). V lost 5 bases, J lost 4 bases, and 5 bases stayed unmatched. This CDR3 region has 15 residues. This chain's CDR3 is CASSQTSGGPYEQYF. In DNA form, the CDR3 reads TGTGCCAGCAGTCAGACTAGCGGGGGGCCGTACGAGCAGTACTTC.

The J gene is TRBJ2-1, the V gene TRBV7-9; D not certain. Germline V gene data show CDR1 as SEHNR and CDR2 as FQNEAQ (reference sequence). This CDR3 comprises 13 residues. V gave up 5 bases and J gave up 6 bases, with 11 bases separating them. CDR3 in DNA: TGTGCCAGCAGCCGACCAATGGGCAATGAGCAGTTCTTC. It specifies CASSRPMGNEQFF.

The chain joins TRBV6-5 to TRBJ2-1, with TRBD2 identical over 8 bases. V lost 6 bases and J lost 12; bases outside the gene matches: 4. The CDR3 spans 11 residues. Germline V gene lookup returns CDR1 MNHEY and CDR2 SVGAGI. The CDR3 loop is CASSVAGWQFF. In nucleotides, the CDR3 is TGTGCCAGCAGCGTAGCGGGATGGCAGTTCTTC.

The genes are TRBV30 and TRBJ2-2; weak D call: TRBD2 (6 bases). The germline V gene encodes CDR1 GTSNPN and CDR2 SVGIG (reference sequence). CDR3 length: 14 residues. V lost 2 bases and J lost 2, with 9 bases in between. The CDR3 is CAWSTGTNTGELFF. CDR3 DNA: TGTGCCTGGAGTACGGGGACTAACACCGGGGAGCTGTTTTTT.

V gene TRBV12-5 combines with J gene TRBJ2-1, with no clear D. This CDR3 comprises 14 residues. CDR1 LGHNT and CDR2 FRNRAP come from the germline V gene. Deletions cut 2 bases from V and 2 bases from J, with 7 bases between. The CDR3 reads CASGLKLTYNEQFF. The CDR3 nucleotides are TGTGCTAGTGGTTTGAAGTTAACCTACAATGAGCAGTTCTTC. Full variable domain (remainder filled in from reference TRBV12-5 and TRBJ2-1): DARVTQTPRHKVTEMGQEVTMRCQPILGHNTVFWYRQTMMQGLELLAYFRNRAPLDDSGMPKDRFSAEMPDATLATLKIQPSEPRDSAVYFCASGLKLTYNEQFFGPGTRLTVL.

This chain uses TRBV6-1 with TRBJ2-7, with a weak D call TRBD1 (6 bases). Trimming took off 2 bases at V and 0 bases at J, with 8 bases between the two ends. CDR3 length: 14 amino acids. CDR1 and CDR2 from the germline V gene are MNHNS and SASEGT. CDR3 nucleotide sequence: TGTGCCAGCAGTGAAATGGGGGCCTCCTACGAGCAGTACTTC. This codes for CASSEMGASYEQYF.

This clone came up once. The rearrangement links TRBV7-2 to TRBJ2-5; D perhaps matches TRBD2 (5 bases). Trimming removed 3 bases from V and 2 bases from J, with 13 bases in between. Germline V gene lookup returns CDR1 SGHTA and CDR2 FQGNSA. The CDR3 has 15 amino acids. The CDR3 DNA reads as TGTGCCAGCAGCTTCCTCGGGATCCCACAAGAGACCCAGTACTTC. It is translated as CASSFLGIPQETQYF.

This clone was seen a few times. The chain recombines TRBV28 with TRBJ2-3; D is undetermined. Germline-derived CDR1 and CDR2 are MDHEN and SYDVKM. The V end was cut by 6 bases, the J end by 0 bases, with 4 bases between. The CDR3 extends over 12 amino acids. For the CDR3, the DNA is TGTGCCAGCAGGACTAGCACAGATACGCAGTATTTT. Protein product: CASRTSTDTQYF.

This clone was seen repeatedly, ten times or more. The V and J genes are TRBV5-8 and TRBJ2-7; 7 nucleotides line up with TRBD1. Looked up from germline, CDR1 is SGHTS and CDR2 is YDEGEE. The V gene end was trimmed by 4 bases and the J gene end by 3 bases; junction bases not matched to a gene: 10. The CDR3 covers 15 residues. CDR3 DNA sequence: TGTGCCAGCAGCCACTACGGGACAGAGTACTACGAGCAGTACTTC. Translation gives CASSHYGTEYYEQYF.